This TCR beta chain was identified in a study of radiation and T cells in renal cell carcinoma. Here immunoSEQ multiplex PCR was the method, and the copy in TCRdb shows in-frame clones only, minus some. In the table there are 15,000 to 19,000 clones, more than 55% of which are singletons. Indicated treatment: treatment-naive control, cytoreductive nephrectomy. Germline V gives CDR1 MNHEY, CDR2 SVGAGI. This CDR3 region has 15 residues. V was trimmed by 5 bases and J by 0 bases, leaving 11 bases between them. This chain links TRBV6-5 with TRBJ2-1; possibly TRBD1 for D (6 bases). The sequence came from a man over 45 with renal cell carcinoma. The sequences come from tumor tissue, collected from a patient whose treatment was nephrectomy without radiotherapy. The CDR3 DNA reads TGTGCCAGCAGTCCAGGACAGAACTCCTACAATGAGCAGTTCTTC. Residues: CASSPGQNSYNEQFF.